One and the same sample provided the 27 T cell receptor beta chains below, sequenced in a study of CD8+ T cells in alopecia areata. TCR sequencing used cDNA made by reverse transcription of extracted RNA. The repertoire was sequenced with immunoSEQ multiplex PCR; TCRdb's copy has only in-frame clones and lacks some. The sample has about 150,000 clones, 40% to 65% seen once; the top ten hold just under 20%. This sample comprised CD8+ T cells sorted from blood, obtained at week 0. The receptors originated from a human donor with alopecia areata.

The CDR3 here is CASSYSEEYSNQPQHF. Written as DNA, the CDR3 is TGTGCCAGCAGTTACTCGGAGGAGTATAGCAATCAGCCCCAGCATTTT. This chain joins TRBV6-5 and TRBJ1-5; D ambiguous. The germline CDR1 and CDR2 sequences are MNHEY and SVGAGI. Trimming stripped 0 bases from V and 0 bases from J, with 9 bases between. This CDR3 is 16 amino acids long.

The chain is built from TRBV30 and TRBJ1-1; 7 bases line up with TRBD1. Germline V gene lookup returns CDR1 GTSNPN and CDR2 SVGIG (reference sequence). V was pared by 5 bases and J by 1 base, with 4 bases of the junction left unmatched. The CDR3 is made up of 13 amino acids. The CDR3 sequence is CAWGQDGNTEAFF. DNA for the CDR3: TGTGCCTGGGGACAGGATGGGAACACTGAAGCTTTCTTT.

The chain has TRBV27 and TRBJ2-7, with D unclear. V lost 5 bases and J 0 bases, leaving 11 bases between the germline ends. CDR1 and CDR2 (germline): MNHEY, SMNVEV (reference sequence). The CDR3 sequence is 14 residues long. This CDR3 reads CASSTSDISYEQYF. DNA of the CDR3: TGTGCCAGCAGTACCTCCGATATCTCCTACGAGCAGTACTTC.

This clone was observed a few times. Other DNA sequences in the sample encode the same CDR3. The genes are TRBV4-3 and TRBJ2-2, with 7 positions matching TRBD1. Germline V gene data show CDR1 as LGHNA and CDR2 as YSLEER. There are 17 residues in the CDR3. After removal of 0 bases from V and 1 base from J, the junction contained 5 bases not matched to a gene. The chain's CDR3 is CASSQDRAGGNTGELFF. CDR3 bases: TGCGCCAGCAGCCAAGATAGGGCAGGGGGGAACACCGGGGAGCTGTTTTTT.

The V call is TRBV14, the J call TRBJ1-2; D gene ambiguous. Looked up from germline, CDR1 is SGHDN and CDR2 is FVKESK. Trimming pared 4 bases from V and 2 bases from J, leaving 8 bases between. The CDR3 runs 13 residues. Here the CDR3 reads CASSLAVNYGYTF. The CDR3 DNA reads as TGTGCCAGCAGCCTTGCGGTCAACTATGGCTACACCTTC.

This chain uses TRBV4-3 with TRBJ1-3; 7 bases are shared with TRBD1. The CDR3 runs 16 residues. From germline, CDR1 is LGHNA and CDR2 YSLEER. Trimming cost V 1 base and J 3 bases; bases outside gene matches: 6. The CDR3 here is CASSQGTGLYGNTIYF. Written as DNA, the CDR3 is TGCGCCAGCAGCCAAGGGACAGGACTCTATGGAAACACCATATATTTT.

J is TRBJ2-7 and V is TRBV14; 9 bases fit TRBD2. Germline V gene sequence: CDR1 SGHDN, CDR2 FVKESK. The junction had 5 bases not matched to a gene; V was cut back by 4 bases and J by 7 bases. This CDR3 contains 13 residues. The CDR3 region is CASSPPGLAEQYF. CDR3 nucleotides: TGTGCCAGCAGCCCCCCAGGACTAGCGGAGCAGTACTTC.

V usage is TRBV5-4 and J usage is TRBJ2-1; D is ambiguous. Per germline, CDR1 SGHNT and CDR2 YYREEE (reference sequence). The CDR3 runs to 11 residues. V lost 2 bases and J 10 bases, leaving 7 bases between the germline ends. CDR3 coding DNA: TGTGCCAGCAGCTTAAAAGGCGAGCAGTTCTTC. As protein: CASSLKGEQFF.

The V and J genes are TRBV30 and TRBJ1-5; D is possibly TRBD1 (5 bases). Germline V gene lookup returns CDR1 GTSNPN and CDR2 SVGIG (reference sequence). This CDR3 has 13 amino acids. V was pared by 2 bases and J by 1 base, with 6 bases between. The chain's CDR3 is CAWSWDSNQPQHF. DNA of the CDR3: TGTGCCTGGAGTTGGGACAGCAATCAGCCCCAGCATTTT.

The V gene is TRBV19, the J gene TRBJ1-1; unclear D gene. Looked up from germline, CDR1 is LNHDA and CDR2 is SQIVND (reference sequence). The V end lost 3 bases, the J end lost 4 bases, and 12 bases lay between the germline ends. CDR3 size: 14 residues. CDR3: CASSMSRGPTEAFF. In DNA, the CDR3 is TGTGCCAGTAGTATGAGTAGAGGTCCCACTGAAGCTTTCTTT.

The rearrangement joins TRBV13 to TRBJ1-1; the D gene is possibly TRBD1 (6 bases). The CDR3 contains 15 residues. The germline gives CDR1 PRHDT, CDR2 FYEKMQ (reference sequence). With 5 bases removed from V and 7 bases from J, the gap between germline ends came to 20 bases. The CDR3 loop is CASSPQTGYTDEAFF. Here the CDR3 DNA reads TGTGCCAGCAGCCCTCAAACAGGGTACACTGATGAAGCTTTCTTT. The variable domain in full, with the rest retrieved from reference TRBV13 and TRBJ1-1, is AAGVIQSPRHLIKEKRETATLKCYPIPRHDTVYWYQQGPGQDPQFLISFYEKMQSDKGSIPDRFSAQQFSDYHSELNMSSLELGDSALYFCASSPQTGYTDEAFFGQGTRLTVV.

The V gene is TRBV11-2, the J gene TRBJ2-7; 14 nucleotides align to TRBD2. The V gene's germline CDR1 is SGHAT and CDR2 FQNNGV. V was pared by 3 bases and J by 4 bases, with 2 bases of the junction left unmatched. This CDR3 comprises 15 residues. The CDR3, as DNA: TGTGCCAGCAGCTTTGGGACTAGCGGGGGATACGAGCAGTACTTC. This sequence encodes CASSFGTSGGYEQYF.

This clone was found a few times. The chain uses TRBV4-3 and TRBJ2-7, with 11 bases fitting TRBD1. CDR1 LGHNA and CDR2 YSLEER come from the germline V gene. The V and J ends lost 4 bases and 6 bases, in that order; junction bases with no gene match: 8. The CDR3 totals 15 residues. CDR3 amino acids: CASSPHRDRGFEQYF. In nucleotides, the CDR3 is TGCGCCAGCAGCCCCCACCGGGACAGGGGGTTCGAGCAGTACTTC.

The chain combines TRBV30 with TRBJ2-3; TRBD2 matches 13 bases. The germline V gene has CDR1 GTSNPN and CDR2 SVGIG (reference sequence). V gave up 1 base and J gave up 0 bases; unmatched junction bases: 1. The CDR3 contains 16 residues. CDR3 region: CAWSAGLAGSTDTQYF. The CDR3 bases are TGTGCCTGGAGTGCGGGACTAGCGGGGAGCACAGATACGCAGTATTTT.

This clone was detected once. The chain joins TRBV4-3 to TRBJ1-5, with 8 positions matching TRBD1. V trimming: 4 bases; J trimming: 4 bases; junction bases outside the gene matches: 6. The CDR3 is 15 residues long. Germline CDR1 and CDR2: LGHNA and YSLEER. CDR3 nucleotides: TGCGCCAGCAGCCTCGACAGGGGCCGGAATCAGCCCCAGCATTTT. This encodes CASSLDRGRNQPQHF.

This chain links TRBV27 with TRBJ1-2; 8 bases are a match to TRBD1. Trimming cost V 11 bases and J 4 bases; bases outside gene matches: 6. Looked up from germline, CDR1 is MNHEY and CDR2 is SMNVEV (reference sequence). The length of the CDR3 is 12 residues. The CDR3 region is CASGTGGYGYTF. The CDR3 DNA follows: TGTGCCTCAGGGACAGGCGGCTATGGCTACACCTTC.

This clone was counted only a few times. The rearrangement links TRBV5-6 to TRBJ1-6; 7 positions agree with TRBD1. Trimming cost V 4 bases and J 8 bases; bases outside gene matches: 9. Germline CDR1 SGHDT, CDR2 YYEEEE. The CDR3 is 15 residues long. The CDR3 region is CASSADRVRDSPLHF. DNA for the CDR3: TGTGCCAGCAGCGCTGACAGGGTTCGAGATTCACCCCTCCACTTT.

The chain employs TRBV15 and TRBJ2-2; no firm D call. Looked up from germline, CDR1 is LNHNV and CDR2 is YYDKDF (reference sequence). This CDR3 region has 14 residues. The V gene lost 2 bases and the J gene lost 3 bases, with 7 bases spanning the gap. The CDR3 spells CATSRQSDTGELFF. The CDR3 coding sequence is TGTGCCACCAGCAGACAATCAGACACCGGGGAGCTGTTTTTT.

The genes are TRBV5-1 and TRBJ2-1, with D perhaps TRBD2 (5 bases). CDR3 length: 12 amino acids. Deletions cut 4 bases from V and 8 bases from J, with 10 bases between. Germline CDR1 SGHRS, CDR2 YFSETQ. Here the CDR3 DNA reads TGCGCCAGCAGCCGACGGGGAGATGAGCAGTTCTTC. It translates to CASSRRGDEQFF.

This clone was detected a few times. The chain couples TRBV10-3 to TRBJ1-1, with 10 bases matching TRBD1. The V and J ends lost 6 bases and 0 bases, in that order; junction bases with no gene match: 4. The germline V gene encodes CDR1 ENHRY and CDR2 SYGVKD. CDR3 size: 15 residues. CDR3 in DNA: TGTGCCATCAGCGGGACAGGGGTCATGAACACTGAAGCTTTCTTT. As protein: CAISGTGVMNTEAFF.

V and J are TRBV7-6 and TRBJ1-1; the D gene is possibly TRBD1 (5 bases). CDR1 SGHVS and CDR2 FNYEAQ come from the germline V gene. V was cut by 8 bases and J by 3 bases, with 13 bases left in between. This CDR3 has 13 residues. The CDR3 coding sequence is TGTGCCAGCGGTGCGGGGGTTGACACTGAAGCTTTCTTT. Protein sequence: CASGAGVDTEAFF.

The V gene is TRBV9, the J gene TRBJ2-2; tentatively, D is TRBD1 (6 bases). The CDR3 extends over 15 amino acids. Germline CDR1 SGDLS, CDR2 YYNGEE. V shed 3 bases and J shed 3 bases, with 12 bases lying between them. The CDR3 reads CASSATGKDTGELFF. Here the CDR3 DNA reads TGTGCCAGCAGCGCCACAGGGAAGGACACCGGGGAGCTGTTTTTT.

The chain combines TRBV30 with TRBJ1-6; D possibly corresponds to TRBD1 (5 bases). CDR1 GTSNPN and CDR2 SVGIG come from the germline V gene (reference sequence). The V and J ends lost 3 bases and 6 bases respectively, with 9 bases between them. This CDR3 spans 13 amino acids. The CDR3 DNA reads TGTGCCTGGAGCCGGGACGGTAATTCACCCCTCCACTTT. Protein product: CAWSRDGNSPLHF.

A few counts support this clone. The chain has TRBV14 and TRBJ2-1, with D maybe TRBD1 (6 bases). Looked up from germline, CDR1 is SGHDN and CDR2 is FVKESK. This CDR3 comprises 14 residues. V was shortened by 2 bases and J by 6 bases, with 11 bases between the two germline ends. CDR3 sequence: CASSQTSGVNEQFF. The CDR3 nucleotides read TGTGCCAGCAGCCAAACGTCAGGGGTCAATGAGCAGTTCTTC.

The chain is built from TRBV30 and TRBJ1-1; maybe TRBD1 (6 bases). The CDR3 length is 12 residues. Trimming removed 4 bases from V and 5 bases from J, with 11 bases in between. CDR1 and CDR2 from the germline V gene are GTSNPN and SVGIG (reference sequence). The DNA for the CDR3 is TGTGCCTGGATCAGGGGAAGGACTGAAGCTTTCTTT. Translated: CAWIRGRTEAFF.

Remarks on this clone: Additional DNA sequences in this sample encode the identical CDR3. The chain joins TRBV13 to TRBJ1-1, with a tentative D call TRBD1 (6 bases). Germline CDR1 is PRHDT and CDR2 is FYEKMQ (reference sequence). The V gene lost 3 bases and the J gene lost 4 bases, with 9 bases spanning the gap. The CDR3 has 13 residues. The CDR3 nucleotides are TGTGCCAGCAGCTTGGGGGGGCCCACTGAAGCTTTCTTT. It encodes CASSLGGPTEAFF.

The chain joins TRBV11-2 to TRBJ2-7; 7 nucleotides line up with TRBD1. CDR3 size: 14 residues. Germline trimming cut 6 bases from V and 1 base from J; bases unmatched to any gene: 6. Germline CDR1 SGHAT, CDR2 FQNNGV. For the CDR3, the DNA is TGTGCCAGCAGTTATAGGACAGGATCCTACGAGCAGTACTTC. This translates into CASSYRTGSYEQYF.